This is a list of T cell receptor beta chains from one sample in a study of T-cell reconstitution after alpha-beta-depleted transplantation in children. TCRdb reprocessed the PCR reads via MiXCR and lists one record per CDR3 protein. The sample has 550,000 to 600,000 distinct CDR3 sequences, 23% seen once. The source material was PBMCs, mostly from graft donor cells, sampled 360 days after TCRalphabeta/CD19-depleted stem cell transplant. All receptors derive from a boy younger than two who had a stem cell transplant for acute myeloid leukemia, so the T cells may come from the graft donor. The CDR3 runs from the conserved cysteine through the conserved F or W. D genes are given only for firm matches. Clone size appears in some rows only: once, few, many, or a class for an expanded clone.

abundance,d_gene,j_gene,v_gene,CDR3nt,CDR3aa
many,TRBD2,TRBJ2-3,TRBV11-2,TGTGCCAGCAGCTTAGTCGAGAGCGGGGGAGATACGCAGTATTTT,CASSLVESGGDTQYF
few,TRBD2,TRBJ2-5,TRBV12-3/TRBV12-4,TGTGCCAGCAGTGCAACTAGCGGGGGAGAGACCCAGTACTTC,CASSATSGGETQYF
many,TRBD2,TRBJ2-3,TRBV9,TGTGCCAGCAGCGCGTTTCCTACTAGCGGGGGCGCAGATACGCAGTATTTT,CASSAFPTSGGADTQYF
few,.,TRBJ1-2,TRBV6-5,TGTGCCAGCAGTTTACGACCTACCTATGGCTACACCTTC,CASSLRPTYGYTF
few,.,TRBJ2-1,TRBV20-1,TGCAGTGCTAGAGATCTAGGGCTTGCCTCCTACAATGAGCAGTTCTTC,CSARDLGLASYNEQFF
.,TRBD1,TRBJ2-1,TRBV6-1,TGTGCCAGCAGTACCGGGACAGGGGTTAGAGGAAGCTCCTACAATGAGCAGTTCTTC,CASSTGTGVRGSSYNEQFF
many,TRBD2,TRBJ2-3,TRBV20-1,TGCAGTGCTGCTCTAGCGGGGGCAGATACGCAGTATTTT,CSAALAGADTQYF
.,TRBD1,TRBJ2-4,TRBV20-1,TGCAGTGTTGGGACAGGGGGAGTTGGGGCCAAAAACATTCAGTACTTC,CSVGTGGVGAKNIQYF
many,TRBD2,TRBJ2-7,TRBV5-5,TGTGCCAGCAGCTCCTTTCGAGGGAGCGGGGGAATCTACGAGCAGTACTTC,CASSSFRGSGGIYEQYF
.,TRBD1,TRBJ2-5,TRBV25-1,TGTGCCAGCAGTGAACCAGGGCGTGGGACAGGAGAGACCCAGTACTTC,CASSEPGRGTGETQYF
many,TRBD1,TRBJ1-6,TRBV10-3,TGTGCCATCAGTGCGACAGGGAATTCACCCCTCCACTTT,CAISATGNSPLHF
.,TRBD1,TRBJ2-2,TRBV12-3/TRBV12-4,TGTGCCAGCAGTATCAGACAGGGAAGCGGGGAGCTGTTTTTT,CASSIRQGSGELFF
many,.,TRBJ2-3,TRBV14,TGTGCCAGCAGCCAAGATCGGGGAGATACGCAGTATTTT,CASSQDRGDTQYF
few,TRBD2,TRBJ2-1,TRBV5-1,TGCGCCAGCAGTGTGGTGATGTCCGGACTAGCGGGGAGGAATGAGCAGTTCTTC,CASSVVMSGLAGRNEQFF
few,.,TRBJ1-6,TRBV20-1,TGCAGTGCCGGGGACCATCGCCCCAATTCACCCCTCCACTTT,CSAGDHRPNSPLHF
.,.,TRBJ2-7,TRBV6-6,TGTGCCAGCAGTTACGCCGACTACGAGCAGTACTTC,CASSYADYEQYF
many,.,TRBJ2-1,TRBV2,TGTGCCAGCAGTGAAGGGAATGAGCAGTTCTTC,CASSEGNEQFF
many,.,TRBJ2-7,TRBV29-1,TGCAGCCCCGAATGGGGTGGCGGGGTTTGCGAGCAGTACTTC,CSPEWGGGVCEQYF
.,TRBD2,TRBJ2-1,TRBV20-1,TGCAGTGCTAGTTTAGCGGGGGCCACCCGATACAATGAGCAGTTCTTC,CSASLAGATRYNEQFF
many,.,TRBJ2-3,TRBV10-1,TGCGCCAGCAGTGAGTCGGGATACACAGATACGCAGTATTTT,CASSESGYTDTQYF
.,.,TRBJ1-1,TRBV29-1,TGCAGCGTTGTTCATACCTTAGCTACTGAAGCTTTCTTT,CSVVHTLATEAFF
.,.,TRBJ1-2,TRBV20-1,TGCAGTGCTAGAGGGTCACAGGGTTCTGGCTACACCTTC,CSARGSQGSGYTF
.,TRBD2,TRBJ2-7,TRBV27,TGTGCCAGCAGCTATCCGGGGGGAAGCGAGCAGTACTTC,CASSYPGGSEQYF
.,.,TRBJ2-1,TRBV29-1,TGCAGCGTTGAAGATACTTACTCGGCAGGGTCATTCTACAATGAGCAGTTCTTC,CSVEDTYSAGSFYNEQFF
.,.,TRBJ2-3,TRBV24-1,TGTGCCACCAGTGATTCATGGTCTGGGGAGACCACAGATACGCAGTATTTT,CATSDSWSGETTDTQYF
.,.,TRBJ1-1,TRBV6-2/TRBV6-3,TGTGCCAGCAGTTACGTGGGGGAGGAAGCTTTCTTT,CASSYVGEEAFF
.,TRBD2,TRBJ2-3,TRBV6-1,TGTGCCAGCAGGGAAACTAGCGGGGCGATATATACGCAGTATTTT,CASRETSGAIYTQYF
.,.,TRBJ1-1,TRBV14,TGTGCCAGCAGCCAAACGGAGAACACTGAAGCTTTCTTT,CASSQTENTEAFF
.,TRBD1,TRBJ2-1,TRBV11-2,TGTGCCAGCAGCTTCAGTCCCGGGACAGCGTTAAACGATGAGCAGTTCTTC,CASSFSPGTALNDEQFF
few,.,TRBJ1-1,TRBV5-5,TGTGCCAGCAGCTTGGATGAGGGGTACACTGAAGCTTTCTTT,CASSLDEGYTEAFF
many,.,TRBJ2-3,TRBV6-5,TGTGCCAGCAGTTCAACTAGGGGCACAGATACGCAGTATTTT,CASSSTRGTDTQYF
.,.,TRBJ1-5,TRBV7-2,TGTGCCAGCAGCTTAGAGATCCGGCGGTACAATCAGCCCCAGCATTTT,CASSLEIRRYNQPQHF
.,.,TRBJ2-5,TRBV5-6,TGTGCCAGCAGCTTGGTTGCCGGGAAAGAGACCCAGTACTTC,CASSLVAGKETQYF
few,.,TRBJ2-5,TRBV6-5,TGTGCCAGCAGTTACGCCGGGGCAGGCGAAGAGACCCAGTACTTC,CASSYAGAGEETQYF
few,.,TRBJ2-6,TRBV25-1,TGTGCCAGCAGTGCCGAACGACGGCTCTCTGGGGCCAACGTCCTGACTTTC,CASSAERRLSGANVLTF
few,.,TRBJ2-1,TRBV5-1,TGCGCCAGCAGCTTGGAGGTGGGTATATACAATGAGCAGTTCTTC,CASSLEVGIYNEQFF
.,.,TRBJ2-6,TRBV15,TGTGCCACCAGCAGTGTCAGGGCTGGGGCCAACGTCCTGACTTTC,CATSSVRAGANVLTF
few,.,TRBJ1-1,TRBV7-9,TGTGCCAGCACCCTCCTCGAGAACACTGAAGCTTTCTTT,CASTLLENTEAFF
.,.,TRBJ2-7,TRBV7-2,TGTGCCACTGCAAGGAGTGGGGGGCCCCCCTACGAGCAGTACTTC,CATARSGGPPYEQYF
many,.,TRBJ2-7,TRBV5-1,TGCGCCAGCAGCTCTAACAGGGCAAATAGCGAGCAGTACTTC,CASSSNRANSEQYF
.,.,TRBJ1-1,TRBV15,TGTGCCACCAGCAGGGGGCGCAACCTCCTATTT,CATSRGRNLLF
few,.,TRBJ2-2,TRBV9,TGTGCCAGCAGCGCCGAGGATAGAAGCACCGGGGAGCTGTTTTTT,CASSAEDRSTGELFF
.,.,TRBJ2-1,TRBV25-1,TGTGCCAGCAGAAGGGACCTGGGGGCATTGGAAAATGAGCAGTTCTTC,CASRRDLGALENEQFF